The T cell receptor beta chain described here comes from a study of vaccination effects on CD4 cells after COVID-19. Looking at the study overall: Post-vaccine sampling took place a median of 72 days after the second dose.

Germline assignment: CDR1 SGHTA and CDR2 FQGNSA. The CDR3 sequence is 15 residues long. After removal of 4 bases from V and 6 bases from J, the junction contained 4 bases not matched to a gene. The study, taken as a whole, reports: Healthy vaccinees had only 1 of 255 vaccine-induced clones cross-react with common cold coronaviruses. Marked clonal contraction was seen in infection- and vaccine-induced clones late after vaccination.

After expansion with viral peptide pools in the ViraFEST assay, antigen-specific CD4+ T cells were sequenced. Culture proceeded for approximately 9 days, and CD4+ T cells were then isolated. Each participant was given two doses of one vaccine (BNT162b2 or mRNA-1273). It was with approximately 10 IU/ml IL-2 and around 10 ug/ml peptides that around 1.8 million PBMC per well were cultured. This clone was observed once. As yet, its antigen is unknown. The assay was immunoSEQ multiplex PCR, and TCRdb's table has in-frame clones only and misses some. Here the sample spans some 29,000 clones, about 74% being singletons.

The material was CD4+ T cells from PBMCs cultured with HCoV-OC43 spike peptides, obtained after COVID-19 vaccination. Subset given: HCoV-OC43 spike overlapping peptide pool stimulation. This sequence originates from a human donor who received a COVID-19 vaccine. The J gene is TRBJ1-5, the V gene TRBV7-2, with 12 bases identical to TRBD1. The CDR3 loop reads CASSWGTGGFQPQHF. In nucleotides, the CDR3 is TGTGCCAGCAGCTGGGGGACAGGGGGCTTTCAGCCCCAGCATTTT.